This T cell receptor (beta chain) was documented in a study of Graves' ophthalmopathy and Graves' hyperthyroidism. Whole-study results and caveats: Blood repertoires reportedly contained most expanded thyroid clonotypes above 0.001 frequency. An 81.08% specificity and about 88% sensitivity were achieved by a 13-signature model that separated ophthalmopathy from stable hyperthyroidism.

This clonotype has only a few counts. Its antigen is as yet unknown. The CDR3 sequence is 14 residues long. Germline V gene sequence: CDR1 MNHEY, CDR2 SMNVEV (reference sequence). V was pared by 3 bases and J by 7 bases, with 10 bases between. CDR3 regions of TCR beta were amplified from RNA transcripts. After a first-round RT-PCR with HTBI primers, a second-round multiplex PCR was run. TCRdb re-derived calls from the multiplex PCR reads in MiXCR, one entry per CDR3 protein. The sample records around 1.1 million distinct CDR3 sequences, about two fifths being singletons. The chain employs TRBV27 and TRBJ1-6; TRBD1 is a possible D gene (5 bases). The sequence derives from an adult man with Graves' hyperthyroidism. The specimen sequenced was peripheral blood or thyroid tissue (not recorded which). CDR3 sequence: CASSFRTLNSPLHF. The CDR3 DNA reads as TGTGCCAGCAGTTTCCGGACACTGAATTCACCCCTCCACTTT.